This TCR beta chain appears in the sequencing data of a study of control samples from healthy donors and cancer patients. Profiling relied on immunoSEQ multiplex PCR, and the TCRdb table lists in-frame clones only, not all of them. The sample yields 100,000 to 150,000 clones, about 90% seen once. This sequence originates from a man between 60 and 75 years old in good health. Input material: blood.

The DNA for the CDR3 is TGTGCCACCAGTGATTTGCGGGGACTAGCGGGGGCCCTTCCATGTACAGATACGCAGTATTTT. This gives the protein CATSDLRGLAGALPCTDTQYF. The chain couples TRBV24-1 to TRBJ2-3, with TRBD2 matching over 14 bases. Germline V gene data show CDR1 as KGHDR and CDR2 as SFDVKD. The CDR3 runs to 21 residues. V gave up 0 bases and J gave up 3 bases; unmatched junction bases: 13.